Listed here are 21 T cell receptor beta chains from one sample, sequenced in a study of human versus mouse CDR3 diversity and MHC coevolution. Here immunoSEQ multiplex PCR was the method, and the copy in TCRdb shows in-frame clones only, minus some. The table lists roughly 80,000 clones, less than 95% of them singletons. The sequenced material came from naive CD4+ T cells from blood. Subset given: CD45RO-negative CD62L-positive naive CD4 T cells. The receptors here all came from a person aged 25 to 75 in good health.

The gene calls are TRBV7-6 and TRBJ2-7, with D uncertain. The CDR3 is 16 amino acids. Trimming took 1 base from V and 7 from J, leaving 20 bases between them. Looked up from germline, CDR1 is SGHVS and CDR2 is FNYEAQ. The chain's CDR3 is CASSLGSVNTAREQYF. CDR3 nucleotide sequence: TGTGCCAGCAGCTTAGGTTCTGTAAACACGGCGCGGGAGCAGTACTTC. Together with reference TRBV7-6 and TRBJ2-7, the CDR3 gives the full variable domain: GAGVSQSPRYKVTKRGQDVALRCDPISGHVSLYWYRQALGQGPEFLTYFNYEAQQDKSGLPNDRFSAERPEGSISTLTIQRTEQRDSAMYRCASSLGSVNTAREQYFGPGTRLTVT.

The chain has TRBV5-1 and TRBJ1-1; a possible D gene is TRBD1 (5 bases). The V and J ends lost 1 base and 4 bases respectively, with 8 bases between them. This CDR3 is built from 13 residues. Germline CDR1 is SGHRS and CDR2 is YFSETQ. The CDR3 here is CASSLIGVTEAFF. The CDR3 nucleotides are TGCGCCAGCAGCTTGATAGGGGTCACTGAAGCTTTCTTT.

V is TRBV19 and J is TRBJ2-5, with 7 bases fitting TRBD2. The J call is in doubt because the DNA end fits TRBJ2-7 better. The CDR3 runs to 18 residues. Germline CDR1 LNHDA, CDR2 SQIVND (reference sequence). The CDR3: CASSRHQLGRAKVYEQYF. CDR3 DNA: TGTGCCAGTAGTAGGCACCAACTTGGGAGGGCTAAAGTCTACGAGCAGTACTTC.

This clone was found once. This chain joins TRBV5-4 and TRBJ1-1, with unresolved D. The CDR3 has 13 residues. Germline CDR1 SGHNT, CDR2 YYREEE (reference sequence). Trimming left V 5 bases short and J 0 bases short, with 8 bases between. Here the CDR3 reads CASSSGLNTEAFF. Here the CDR3 DNA reads TGTGCCAGCAGTTCAGGCCTGAACACTGAAGCTTTCTTT. The full variable domain, completed using reference TRBV5-4 and TRBJ1-1, is ETGVTQSPTHLIKTRGQQVTLRCSSQSGHNTVSWYQQALGQGPQFIFQYYREEENGRGNFPPRFSGLQFPNYSSELNVNALELDDSALYLCASSSGLNTEAFFGQGTRLTVV.

The rearrangement joins TRBV6-6 to TRBJ2-5; tentatively, D is TRBD1 (7 bases). Germline V gives CDR1 MNHNY, CDR2 SVGAGI (reference sequence). V was cut by 3 bases and J by 11 bases, with 22 bases left in between. CDR3 size: 15 residues. Here the CDR3 reads CASSYRGQDFREQYF. CDR3 in DNA: TGTGCCAGCAGTTATAGAGGACAGGACTTTCGGGAGCAGTACTTC.

CDR3 protein: CASSSGQRNIQYF. As DNA, the CDR3 is TGTGCCAGCAGTTCGGGACAGAGAAACATTCAGTACTTC. The V and J genes are TRBV28 and TRBJ2-4; the match to TRBD1 covers 7 bases. The CDR3 extends over 13 amino acids. The germline gives CDR1 MDHEN, CDR2 SYDVKM. V gave up 4 bases and J gave up 6 bases; unmatched junction bases: 3. The variable domain in full, with the rest retrieved from reference TRBV28 and TRBJ2-4, is DVKVTQSSRYLVKRTGEKVFLECVQDMDHENMFWYRQDPGLGLRLIYFSYDVKMKEKGDIPEGYSVSREKKERFSLILESASTNQTSMYLCASSSGQRNIQYFGAGTRLSVL.

This clone came up once. The J gene is TRBJ1-5, the V gene TRBV28, with 7 bases that match TRBD1. The CDR3 consists of 16 residues. Unmatched junction bases numbered 10, after V lost 6 bases and J lost 2 bases. Germline-derived CDR1 and CDR2 are MDHEN and SYDVKM. The CDR3 is CASRGGAQGGNQPQHF. The CDR3, as DNA: TGTGCCAGCAGGGGCGGGGCTCAGGGGGGCAATCAGCCCCAGCATTTT.

This chain joins TRBV6-1 and TRBJ2-2; 8 bases map to TRBD1. The trim removed 8 bases at V and 4 bases at J, leaving 9 bases unmatched. CDR3 length: 15 residues. Germline V CDR1 and CDR2: MNHNS, SASEGT. Here the CDR3 reads CASQTKTGVTGELFF. CDR3 nucleotides: TGTGCCAGCCAGACGAAGACAGGGGTCACCGGGGAGCTGTTTTTT.

The CDR3 protein is CASSAESGTEAFF. Here the CDR3 DNA reads TGTGCCAGCAGTGCCGAGTCGGGCACTGAAGCTTTCTTT. The genes are TRBV6-1 and TRBJ1-1; D remains ambiguous. Germline CDR1 is MNHNS and CDR2 is SASEGT. The germline V and J ends were trimmed by 4 bases and 4 bases, with 10 bases remaining between them. The length of the CDR3 is 13 residues.

The genes are TRBV11-2 and TRBJ2-1; D is perhaps TRBD2 (5 bases). Germline V gives CDR1 SGHAT, CDR2 FQNNGV. V was clipped by 5 bases and J by 8 bases, with 19 bases between them. The CDR3 has 15 residues. CDR3 sequence: CASSPITGISHEQFF. CDR3 DNA: TGTGCCAGCAGCCCCATTACGGGGATTTCCCATGAGCAGTTCTTC. The complete variable domain, with remaining parts taken from reference TRBV11-2 and TRBJ2-1, reads EAGVAQSPRYKIIEKRQSVAFWCNPISGHATLYWYQQILGQGPKLLIQFQNNGVVDDSQLPKDRFSAERLKGVDSTLKIQPAKLEDSAVYLCASSPITGISHEQFFGPGTRLTVL.

The V call is TRBV19, the J call TRBJ2-3, with 10 bases identical to TRBD2. There are 14 residues in the CDR3. Trimming took 5 bases from V and 7 from J; bases not matched to a gene: 6. Germline V gives CDR1 LNHDA, CDR2 SQIVND (reference sequence). The CDR3, as DNA: TGTGCCAGTAGTTTGAGCGGGGGGGCATATACGCAGTATTTT. Translated, it gives CASSLSGGAYTQYF.

The chain carries TRBV5-8 and TRBJ1-3; no firm D call. This CDR3 has 15 amino acids. CDR1 is SGHTS and CDR2 is YDEGEE in the germline V gene. The V end lost 0 bases, the J end lost 0 bases, and 7 bases lay between the germline ends. The CDR3 bases are TGTGCCAGCAGCTTGGGCGGGTTCTCTGGAAACACCATATATTTT. This gives the protein CASSLGGFSGNTIYF.

The chain links TRBV2 to TRBJ1-2; 10 bases are a match to TRBD1. With 2 bases clipped from V and 8 bases from J, the junction kept 2 bases outside the gene matches. Germline assignment: CDR1 SNHLY and CDR2 FYNNEI. The CDR3 is 13 residues long. CDR3 in amino acids: CASSERDRGGYTF. The CDR3 bases are TGTGCCAGCAGTGAAAGGGACAGGGGAGGCTACACCTTC.

The CDR3 loop is CASSLAGTSYEQYF. As DNA, the CDR3 is TGTGCCAGCAGCTTAGCGGGGACTAGCTACGAGCAGTACTTC. J is TRBJ2-7 and V is TRBV7-9; 8 nucleotides match TRBD2. The CDR3 extends over 14 amino acids. Germline loops: CDR1 SEHNR, CDR2 FQNEAQ (reference sequence). V shed 0 bases, J shed 3 bases, and the junction held 1 base outside the gene matches. Full variable domain (outside the CDR3, taken from reference TRBV7-9 and TRBJ2-7): DTGVSQNPRHKITKRGQNVTFRCDPISEHNRLYWYRQTLGQGPEFLTYFQNEAQLEKSRLLSDRFSAERPKGSFSTLEIQRTEQGDSAMYLCASSLAGTSYEQYFGPGTRLTVT.

The chain recombines TRBV30 with TRBJ1-2, with D possibly being TRBD1 (6 bases). This CDR3 has 13 amino acids. CDR1 is GTSNPN, CDR2 SVGIG, per germline (reference sequence). V was shortened by 0 bases and J by 7 bases, with 12 bases between the two germline ends. In DNA, the CDR3 is TGTGCCTGGAGTGTAGAAGGGGGTAGTGGCTACACCTTC. It specifies CAWSVEGGSGYTF.

The rearrangement uses TRBV7-2 and TRBJ2-2; D uncertain. Deletions cut 2 bases from V and 5 bases from J, with 6 bases between. Germline loops: CDR1 SGHTA, CDR2 FQGNSA. The CDR3 is 13 residues long. The CDR3 DNA follows: TGTGCCAGCAGCTTAAGCCTTACCGGGGAGCTGTTTTTT. It translates to CASSLSLTGELFF.

This clone was recorded once. J is TRBJ2-1 and V is TRBV29-1; TRBD2 agrees at 7 bases. The CDR3 contains 11 residues. CDR1 SQVTM and CDR2 ANQGSEA come from the germline V gene. J lost 10 bases, V lost 7 bases, and 7 bases had no gene match. The DNA of the CDR3 is TGCAGCGCCCTATCACTAGCGGAGCAGTTCTTC. Protein: CSALSLAEQFF.

This clone was detected once. CDR3 sequence (DNA): TGCACCGCGGGCTTACAAGAGACCCAGTACTTC. This gives the protein CTAGLQETQYF. The rearrangement links TRBV20-1 to TRBJ2-5; the D gene is possibly TRBD2 (5 bases). Germline lookup yields CDR1 DFQATT and CDR2 SNEGSKA (reference sequence). The CDR3 spans 11 residues.

The chain combines TRBV4-1 with TRBJ2-3; 7 bases map to TRBD2. Trimming took 1 base from V and 2 from J; bases not matched to a gene: 6. CDR3 length equals 16 residues. Germline V CDR1 and CDR2: MGHRA, YSYEKL. The CDR3 coding sequence is TGCGCCAGCAGCCAAGTAAGACTAGCCGCCACAGATACGCAGTATTTT. Encoded protein: CASSQVRLAATDTQYF.

V usage is TRBV12-5 and J usage is TRBJ2-5; TRBD2 might be the D (7 bases). Germline assignment: CDR1 LGHNT and CDR2 FRNRAP. V dropped 4 bases and J dropped 5 bases, with 14 bases sitting between them. CDR3 size: 14 residues. Written as DNA, the CDR3 is TGTGCTAGTGGTTCCGGGGGGCTTTCGGAGACCCAGTACTTC. Translated: CASGSGGLSETQYF.

This clone is a singleton in its sample. The rearrangement links TRBV18 to TRBJ1-2; 9 nucleotides align to TRBD1. The junction had 7 bases not matched to a gene; V was cut back by 3 bases and J by 2 bases. Germline V CDR1 and CDR2: KGHSH, LQKENI. The CDR3 consists of 16 residues. In DNA form, the CDR3 reads TGTGCCAGCTCACCGACCCCCGGGACAGGGAACTATGGCTACACCTTC. This translates into CASSPTPGTGNYGYTF.